This T cell receptor beta chain appears in the sequencing data of a study of cytomegalovirus exposure and HLA in healthy donors. A note on this clone: The junction and the germline gene differ at one end; a read error may be behind it.

The PCR had 60 Vbeta and 13 Jbeta primers. TCRdb's table, derived via immunoSEQ multiplex PCR, lists solely in-frame clones and lacks some. The sample records roughly 200,000 clones, about 89% being singletons. The CDR3 sequence is 16 residues long. Per germline, CDR1 SEHNR and CDR2 FQNEAQ (reference sequence). The TCR was taken from a man younger than 45 in good health and CMV-seronegative. The chain carries TRBV7-9 and TRBJ2-7, with TRBD1 identical over 9 bases. Sample: PBMCs. The CDR3 protein is CASSRLGTGSSYEQCF. CDR3 coding DNA: TGTGCCAGCAGCCGCCTAGGGACAGGGAGCTCCTACGAGCAGTGCTTC.